This T cell receptor (beta chain) is from a study of T cell responses to AZD1222 COVID-19 vaccine. Study findings and constraints: Donors, mostly white British, included more females; clonal diversity was possibly underestimated.

Profiling relied on immunoSEQ multiplex PCR, and the TCRdb table lists in-frame clones only, not all of them. The sample shows about 150,000 clones, approximately 87% of them seen only once. In the case of this clone: Its specificity is unknown.

With V trimmed by 0 bases and J by 9 bases, 10 bases remained unmatched. Germline assignment: CDR1 SGHVS and CDR2 FQNEAQ. CDR3 size: 17 residues. The source material was peripheral blood, sampled on day 0 of MenACWY control vaccination. The sequence was obtained from an adult in good health. The chain is built from TRBV7-8 and TRBJ2-1; 11 nucleotides match TRBD2. CDR3 nucleotides: TGTGCCAGCAGCTTAGCGGGGCTAGCGGGAGGAACTGCTGAGCAGTTCTTC. Its protein is CASSLAGLAGGTAEQFF.